These 20 T cell receptor beta chains originate from one sample sequenced in a study of blood T cell repertoires in COVID-19. Profiling relied on immunoSEQ multiplex PCR, and the TCRdb table lists in-frame clones only, not all of them. The repertoire holds roughly 290,000 clones, with around 89% as singletons. Sequencing used peripheral blood. These receptors all come from a man aged 25 to 40 with acute or convalescent COVID-19.

This clone was counted a single time. J is TRBJ2-1 and V is TRBV7-3; D unclear. The CDR3 extends over 15 amino acids. Germline V gene sequence: CDR1 SGHTA, CDR2 FQGTGA. Between the trimmed V and J ends, which lost 5 bases and 2 bases, there was a span of 13 bases. The CDR3: CASSPSRSTYNEQFF. Written as DNA, the CDR3 is TGTGCCAGCAGCCCGAGCCGTAGCACCTACAATGAGCAGTTCTTC.

The chain links TRBV7-5 to TRBJ2-7; the table's TRBD1 call for D was not verified on the DNA. TRBV7-5 is a listed pseudogene. CDR3 size: 14 residues. The CDR3: CARIETEPDYEQYF. The CDR3 DNA sequence: TGTGCCAGAATCGAGACAGAGCCGGACTACGAGCAGTACTTC.

The chain is built from TRBV29-1 and TRBJ1-1; a possible D gene is TRBD1 (5 bases). In germline, CDR1 is SQVTM, CDR2 ANQGSEA. This CDR3 comprises 13 residues. With 8 bases removed from V and 0 bases from J, the gap between germline ends came to 13 bases. For the CDR3, the DNA is TGCAGCTTTGGGGGGGGGATGAACACTGAAGCTTTCTTT. Its translation is CSFGGGMNTEAFF.

The chain combines TRBV7-9 with TRBJ1-5, with D tentatively TRBD1 (5 bases). CDR1 is SEHNR, CDR2 FQNEAQ, per germline (reference sequence). The V and J ends lost 1 base and 11 bases respectively, with 9 bases between them. The CDR3 covers 12 residues. The chain's CDR3 is CASSLGLGAQHF. CDR3 DNA sequence: TGTGCCAGCAGCTTAGGCTTAGGGGCCCAGCATTTT.

With regard to this clone: The sample has other DNA sequences that encode this CDR3 too. The V call is TRBV6-5, the J call TRBJ2-1; 9 bases line up with TRBD1. This CDR3 is built from 15 residues. V trimming: 3 bases; J trimming: 2 bases; junction bases outside the gene matches: 2. CDR1 is MNHEY, CDR2 SVGAGI, per germline. CDR3 loop: CASSYRQGAYNEQFF. The CDR3 nucleotides are TGTGCCAGCAGTTATCGACAGGGGGCCTACAATGAGCAGTTCTTC.

This chain uses TRBV5-4 with TRBJ1-1, with D uncertain. V shed 0 bases and J shed 11 bases, with 29 bases lying between them. The CDR3 loop spans 18 amino acids. The germline V gene has CDR1 SGHNT and CDR2 YYREEE (reference sequence). DNA for the CDR3: TGTGCCAGCAGCTTGGTAATGGGGAGTTTATTCGGCTCCGAGCCCGCTTTCTTT. It is translated as CASSLVMGSLFGSEPAFF. Using reference TRBV5-4 and TRBJ1-1 for the parts outside the CDR3, the full variable domain is ETGVTQSPTHLIKTRGQQVTLRCSSQSGHNTVSWYQQALGQGPQFIFQYYREEENGRGNFPPRFSGLQFPNYSSELNVNALELDDSALYLCASSLVMGSLFGSEPAFFGQGTRLTVV.

The chain recombines TRBV3-1 (or the pseudogene TRBV3-2) with TRBJ2-5; TRBD2 matches 7 bases. This CDR3 is built from 14 residues. Germline loops: CDR1 LGHDT, CDR2 YNNKEL (reference sequence). J gave up 5 bases and V 4 bases, and 7 bases lay outside the gene matches. The CDR3 protein is CASSPLAGGETQYF. In DNA, the CDR3 is TGTGCCAGCAGCCCGTTAGCGGGTGGGGAGACCCAGTACTTC.

V gene TRBV11-2 combines with J gene TRBJ1-1; D ambiguous. With 3 bases removed from V and 1 base from J, the gap between germline ends came to 12 bases. CDR1 and CDR2 (germline): SGHAT, FQNNGV. This CDR3 region has 15 residues. The CDR3 DNA is TGTGCCAGCAGCTTGCGCCCCGGAGGGAACACTGAAGCTTTCTTT. Its translation: CASSLRPGGNTEAFF.

The chain uses TRBV19 and TRBJ2-2; 11 bases agree with TRBD2. The CDR3 sequence is 18 residues long. V lost 1 base and J lost 4; bases outside the gene matches: 8. Germline V gene lookup returns CDR1 LNHDA and CDR2 SQIVND (reference sequence). This CDR3 is CASSIVKTSGMGTGELFF. Here the CDR3 DNA reads TGTGCCAGTAGTATAGTTAAGACTAGCGGGATGGGCACCGGGGAGCTGTTTTTT. The full variable domain, rest sourced from reference TRBV19 and TRBJ2-2, is DGGITQSPKYLFRKEGQNVTLSCEQNLNHDAMYWYRQDPGQGLRLIYYSQIVNDFQKGDIAEGYSVSREKKESFPLTVTSAQKNPTAFYLCASSIVKTSGMGTGELFFGEGSRLTVL.

The chain uses TRBV9 and TRBJ2-1; 7 nucleotides agree with TRBD1. The germline V gene has CDR1 SGDLS and CDR2 YYNGEE. The V segment lost 4 bases and the J segment 3 bases; nucleotides outside the gene matches: 13. This CDR3 has 17 amino acids. The DNA of the CDR3 is TGTGCCAGCAGCCGCCTTTGGGAAGGGGGCCGCTACAATGAGCAGTTCTTC. Translated, it gives CASSRLWEGGRYNEQFF. The variable domain in full, completed from reference TRBV9 and TRBJ2-1, reads DSGVTQTPKHLITATGQRVTLRCSPRSGDLSVYWYQQSLDQGLQFLIQYYNGEERAKGNILERFSAQQFPDLHSELNLSSLELGDSALYFCASSRLWEGGRYNEQFFGPGTRLTVL.

The chain has TRBV5-8 and TRBJ1-5, with 10 bases matching TRBD1. Germline CDR1 SGHTS, CDR2 YDEGEE. Trimming took 10 bases from V and 2 from J; bases not matched to a gene: 12. CDR3 length: 16 amino acids. CDR3 bases: TGTGCCGGAGGGCCCGGGACAGGGGTCCGCAATCAGCCCCAGCATTTT. Its translation: CAGGPGTGVRNQPQHF.

J is TRBJ2-2 and V is TRBV5-1; weak D call: TRBD1 (5 bases). Germline V lookup: CDR1 SGHRS, CDR2 YFSETQ. This CDR3 contains 16 residues. V lost 0 bases and J 6 bases, leaving 15 bases between the germline ends. For the CDR3, the DNA is TGCGCCAGCAGCTTGGCCGGAAGGGGAATCCCCGGGGAGCTGTTTTTT. The encoded protein is CASSLAGRGIPGELFF.

This clone was picked up one time. This sequence joins TRBV12-3 or TRBV12-4 and TRBJ2-5, with a tentative D call TRBD1 (6 bases). V shed 6 bases and J shed 7 bases, with 12 bases lying between them. CDR3 length: 12 residues. The CDR3 nucleotides are TGTGCCAGCAGCCCCACAGGGACGACCCAGTACTTC. It encodes CASSPTGTTQYF.

The chain has TRBV7-9 and TRBJ1-2, with TRBD1 identical over 7 bases. J was trimmed by 7 bases and V by 1 base; bases with no gene match: 9. CDR1 and CDR2 from the germline V gene are SEHNR and FQNEAQ (reference sequence). The CDR3 consists of 15 residues. CDR3 sequence reads: CASSLGARGLSGYTF. In nucleotides, the CDR3 is TGTGCCAGCAGCTTAGGCGCCAGGGGGTTAAGTGGCTACACCTTC.

The chain uses TRBV18 and TRBJ2-7; 14 positions match TRBD2. The CDR3 sequence is 16 residues long. The J segment lost 5 bases and the V segment lost 4 bases, leaving 7 bases of the junction unmatched. Per the germline V gene, CDR1 is KGHSH and CDR2 is LQKENI. The CDR3 nucleotides read TGTGCCAGCTCACACCCAGGACTAGCGGGAGGAAACGAGCAGTACTTC. Translating gives CASSHPGLAGGNEQYF.

The chain recombines TRBV6-6 with TRBJ1-1, with D perhaps matching TRBD1 (5 bases). The CDR3 totals 12 residues. V lost 5 bases, J lost 7 bases, and 11 bases lay in between. In germline, CDR1 is MNHNY, CDR2 SVGAGI (reference sequence). The CDR3 nucleotides are TGTGCCAGCAGTAGAAGGGGTTATGAAGCTTTCTTT. It specifies CASSRRGYEAFF.

The gene calls are TRBV13 and TRBJ1-6; D is perhaps TRBD1 (5 bases). The CDR3 extends over 15 amino acids. V shed 1 base and J shed 10 bases, with 14 bases lying between them. The germline V gene has CDR1 PRHDT and CDR2 FYEKMQ (reference sequence). The chain's CDR3 is CASSLAGQGISPLHF. In nucleotides, the CDR3 is TGTGCCAGCAGCTTAGCTGGTCAGGGAATCTCACCCCTCCACTTT. Combining the CDR3 with reference TRBV13 and TRBJ1-6 gives the whole variable domain AAGVIQSPRHLIKEKRETATLKCYPIPRHDTVYWYQQGPGQDPQFLISFYEKMQSDKGSIPDRFSAQQFSDYHSELNMSSLELGDSALYFCASSLAGQGISPLHFGNGTRLTVT.

CDR3 loop: CASSPSDFGLAGGPGELFF. Written as DNA, the CDR3 is TGTGCCAGCAGCCCGAGCGATTTCGGACTAGCGGGGGGCCCCGGGGAGCTGTTTTTT. J is TRBJ2-2 and V is TRBV7-9, with 14 bases aligning to TRBD2. The V gene's germline CDR1 is SEHNR and CDR2 FQNEAQ (reference sequence). The CDR3 totals 19 residues. After removal of 5 bases from V and 6 bases from J, the junction contained 14 bases not matched to a gene. Full variable domain (missing parts from reference TRBV7-9 and TRBJ2-2): DTGVSQNPRHKITKRGQNVTFRCDPISEHNRLYWYRQTLGQGPEFLTYFQNEAQLEKSRLLSDRFSAERPKGSFSTLEIQRTEQGDSAMYLCASSPSDFGLAGGPGELFFGEGSRLTVL.

This clone has just one count. The DNA for the CDR3 is TGCAGTGCTAGTTTGCGGCAGATGAGCTCCTATAATTCACCCCTCCACTTT. Translation gives CSASLRQMSSYNSPLHF. J is TRBJ1-6 and V is TRBV20-1; no definite D call. Germline V gives CDR1 DFQATT, CDR2 SNEGSKA (reference sequence). This CDR3 contains 17 residues. Trimming shortened V by 3 bases and J by 0 bases, and 15 bases separated the two germline ends.

CDR3 residues: CASSLEADYGYTF. Written as DNA, the CDR3 is TGTGCCAGCAGCTTAGAAGCTGACTATGGCTACACCTTC. The rearrangement joins TRBV7-9 to TRBJ1-2; D not resolved. Germline values: CDR1 SEHNR, CDR2 FQNEAQ (reference sequence). V lost 1 base, J lost 3 bases, and 6 bases lay in between. This CDR3 is 13 amino acids long.